This TCR beta chain is from a study of cytomegalovirus exposure and HLA in healthy donors. Study in general: Sequencing of about 179 million T cells in an earlier analysis found around 100 million unique TCR beta sequences. The Caucasian-associated ancestry cluster contained approximately 81% of the approximately 420 genotyped donors. Study findings and constraints: A later analysis found most CMV-associated TCR beta chains apparently HLA-restricted. Earlier findings revealed that most TCR beta V segments proved productive either about 87% or about 30% of the time.

Trimming took 2 bases from V and 0 from J; bases not matched to a gene: 12. The CDR3 is 19 residues long. Germline V gives CDR1 SEHNR, CDR2 FQNEAQ (reference sequence). On this clone itself: As yet, its antigen is unknown.

Both 60 Vbeta primers and 13 Jbeta primers went into the PCR. Libraries were prepared by immunoSEQ multiplex PCR; TCRdb keeps only in-frame clonotypes and omits some of them. The sample holds approximately 110,000 clones, around 73% seen once. The chain has TRBV7-9 and TRBJ1-5, with TRBD1 matching over 8 bases. The sequencing sample was made of PBMCs. The receptor was derived from a man between 35 and 55 years old in good health and CMV-seronegative. CDR3 coding DNA: TGTGCCAGCAGCTTAAGGCGCCAGGGGGCGCAGAATAGCAATCAGCCCCAGCATTTT. This translates into CASSLRRQGAQNSNQPQHF. Combining the CDR3 with reference TRBV7-9 and TRBJ1-5 gives the whole variable domain DTGVSQNPRHKITKRGQNVTFRCDPISEHNRLYWYRQTLGQGPEFLTYFQNEAQLEKSRLLSDRFSAERPKGSFSTLEIQRTEQGDSAMYLCASSLRRQGAQNSNQPQHFGDGTRLSIL.